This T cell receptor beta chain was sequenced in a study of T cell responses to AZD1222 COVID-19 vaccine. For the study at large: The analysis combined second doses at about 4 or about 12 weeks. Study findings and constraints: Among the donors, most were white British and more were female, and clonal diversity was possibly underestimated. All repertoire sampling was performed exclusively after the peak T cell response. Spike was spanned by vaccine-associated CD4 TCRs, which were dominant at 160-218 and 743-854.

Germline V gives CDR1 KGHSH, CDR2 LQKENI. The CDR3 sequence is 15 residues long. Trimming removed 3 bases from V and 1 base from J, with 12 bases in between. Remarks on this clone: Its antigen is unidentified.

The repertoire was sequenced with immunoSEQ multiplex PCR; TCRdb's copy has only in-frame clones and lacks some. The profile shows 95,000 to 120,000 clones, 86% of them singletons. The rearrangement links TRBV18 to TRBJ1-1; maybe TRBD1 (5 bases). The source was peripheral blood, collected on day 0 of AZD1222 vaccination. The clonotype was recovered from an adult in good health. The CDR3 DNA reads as TGTGCCAGCTCACCTCCCGGGACGAAGAACACTGAAGCTTTCTTT. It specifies CASSPPGTKNTEAFF.